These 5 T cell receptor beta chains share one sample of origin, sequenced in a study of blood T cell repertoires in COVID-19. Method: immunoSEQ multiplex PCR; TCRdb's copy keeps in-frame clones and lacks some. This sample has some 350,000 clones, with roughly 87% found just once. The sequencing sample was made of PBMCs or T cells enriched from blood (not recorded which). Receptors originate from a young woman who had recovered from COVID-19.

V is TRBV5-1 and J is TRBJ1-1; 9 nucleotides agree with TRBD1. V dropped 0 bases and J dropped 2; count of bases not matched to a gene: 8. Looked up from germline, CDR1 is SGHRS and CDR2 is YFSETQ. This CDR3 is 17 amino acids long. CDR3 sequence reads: CASSLGGTGPGNTEAFF. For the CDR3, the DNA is TGCGCCAGCAGCTTGGGAGGGACAGGGCCTGGTAACACTGAAGCTTTCTTT.

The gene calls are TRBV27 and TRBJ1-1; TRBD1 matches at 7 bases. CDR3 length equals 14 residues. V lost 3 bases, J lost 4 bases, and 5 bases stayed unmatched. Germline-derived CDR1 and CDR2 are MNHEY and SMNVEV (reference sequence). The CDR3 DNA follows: TGTGCCAGCAGTTTCTCGAGACAGGGCACTGAAGCTTTCTTT. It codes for CASSFSRQGTEAFF.

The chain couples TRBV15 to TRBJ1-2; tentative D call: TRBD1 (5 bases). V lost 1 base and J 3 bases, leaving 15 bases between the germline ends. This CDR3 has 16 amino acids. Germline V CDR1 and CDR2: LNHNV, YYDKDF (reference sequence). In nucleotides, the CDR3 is TGTGCCACCAGCAGAGCTTTTTCGAGCAGGGACTATGGCTACACCTTC. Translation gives CATSRAFSSRDYGYTF. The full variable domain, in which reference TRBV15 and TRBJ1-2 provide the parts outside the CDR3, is DAMVIQNPRYQVTQFGKPVTLSCSQTLNHNVMYWYQQKSSQAPKLLFHYYDKDFNNEADTPDNFQSRRPNTSFCFLDIRSPGLGDTAMYLCATSRAFSSRDYGYTFGSGTRLTVV.

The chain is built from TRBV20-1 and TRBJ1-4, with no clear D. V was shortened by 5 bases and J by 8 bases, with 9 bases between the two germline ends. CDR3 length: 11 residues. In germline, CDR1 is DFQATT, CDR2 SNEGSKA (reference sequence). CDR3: CSASGWEKLFF. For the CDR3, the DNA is TGCAGTGCTTCCGGGTGGGAAAAACTGTTTTTT.

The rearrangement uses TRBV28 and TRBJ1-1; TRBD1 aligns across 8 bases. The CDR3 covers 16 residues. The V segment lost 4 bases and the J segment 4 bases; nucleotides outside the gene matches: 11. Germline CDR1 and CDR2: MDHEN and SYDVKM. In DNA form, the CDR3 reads TGTGCCAGCAGTTCACGTAGGACAGGGTTCGGCACTGAAGCTTTCTTT. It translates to CASSSRRTGFGTEAFF.